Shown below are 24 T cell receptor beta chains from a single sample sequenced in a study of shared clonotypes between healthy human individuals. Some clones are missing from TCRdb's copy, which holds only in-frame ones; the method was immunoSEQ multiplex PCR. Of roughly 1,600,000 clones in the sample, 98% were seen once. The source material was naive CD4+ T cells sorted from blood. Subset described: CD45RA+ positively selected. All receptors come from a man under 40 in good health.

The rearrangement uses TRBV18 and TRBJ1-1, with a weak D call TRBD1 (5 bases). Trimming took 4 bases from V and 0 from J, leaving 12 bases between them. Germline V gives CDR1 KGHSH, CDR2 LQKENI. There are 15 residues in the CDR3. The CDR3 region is CASSLPGRVNTEAFF. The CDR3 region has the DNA TGTGCCAGCTCACTACCGGGACGGGTGAACACTGAAGCTTTCTTT.

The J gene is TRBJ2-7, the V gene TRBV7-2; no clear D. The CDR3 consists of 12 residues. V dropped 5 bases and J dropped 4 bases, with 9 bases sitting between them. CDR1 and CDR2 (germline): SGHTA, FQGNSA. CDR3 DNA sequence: TGTGCCAGCAGCGGCCAGCCATACGAGCAGTACTTC. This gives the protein CASSGQPYEQYF.

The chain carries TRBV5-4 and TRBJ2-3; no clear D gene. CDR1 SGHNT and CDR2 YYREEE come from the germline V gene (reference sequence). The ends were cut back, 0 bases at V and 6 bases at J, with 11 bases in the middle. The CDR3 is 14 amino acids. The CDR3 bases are TGTGCCAGCAGCTTGGTGGAATCGGCGGATACGCAGTATTTT. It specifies CASSLVESADTQYF. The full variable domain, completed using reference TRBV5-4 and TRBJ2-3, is ETGVTQSPTHLIKTRGQQVTLRCSSQSGHNTVSWYQQALGQGPQFIFQYYREEENGRGNFPPRFSGLQFPNYSSELNVNALELDDSALYLCASSLVESADTQYFGPGTRLTVL.

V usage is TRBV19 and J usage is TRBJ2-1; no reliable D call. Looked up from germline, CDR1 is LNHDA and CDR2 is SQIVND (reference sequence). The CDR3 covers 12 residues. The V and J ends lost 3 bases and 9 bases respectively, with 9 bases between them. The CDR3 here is CASSIKRSEQFF. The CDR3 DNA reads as TGTGCCAGTAGTATTAAGAGGAGTGAGCAGTTCTTC.

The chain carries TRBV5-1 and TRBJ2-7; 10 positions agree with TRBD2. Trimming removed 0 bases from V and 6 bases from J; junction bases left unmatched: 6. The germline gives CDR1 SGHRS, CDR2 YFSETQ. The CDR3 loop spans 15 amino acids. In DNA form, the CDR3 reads TGCGCCAGCAGCTTGGTGGTAGCGGGAGGCTCCGAGCAGTACTTC. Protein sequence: CASSLVVAGGSEQYF.

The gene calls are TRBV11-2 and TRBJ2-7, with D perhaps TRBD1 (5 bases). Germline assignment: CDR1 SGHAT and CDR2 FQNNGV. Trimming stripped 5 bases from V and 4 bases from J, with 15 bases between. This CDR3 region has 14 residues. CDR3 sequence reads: CASSDSTGEYEQYF. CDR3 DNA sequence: TGTGCCAGCAGCGACTCCACAGGAGAATACGAGCAGTACTTC.

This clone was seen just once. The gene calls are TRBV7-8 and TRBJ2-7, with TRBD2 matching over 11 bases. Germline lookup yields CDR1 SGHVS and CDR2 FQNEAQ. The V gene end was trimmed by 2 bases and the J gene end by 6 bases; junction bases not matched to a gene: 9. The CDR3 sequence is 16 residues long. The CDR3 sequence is CASSLTWTSGRFEQYF. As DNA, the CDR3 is TGTGCCAGCAGCTTAACCTGGACTAGCGGGCGATTCGAGCAGTACTTC. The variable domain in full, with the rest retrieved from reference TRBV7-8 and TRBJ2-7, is GAGVSQSPRYKVAKRGQDVALRCDPISGHVSLFWYQQALGQGPEFLTYFQNEAQLDKSGLPSDRFFAERPEGSVSTLKIQRTQQEDSAVYLCASSLTWTSGRFEQYFGPGTRLTVT.

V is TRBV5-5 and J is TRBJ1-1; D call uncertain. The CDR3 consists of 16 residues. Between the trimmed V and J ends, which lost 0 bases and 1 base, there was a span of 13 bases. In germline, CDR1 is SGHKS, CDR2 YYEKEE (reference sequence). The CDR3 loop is CASSLVGRVKNTEAFF. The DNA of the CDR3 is TGTGCCAGCAGCTTGGTGGGCAGAGTCAAGAACACTGAAGCTTTCTTT. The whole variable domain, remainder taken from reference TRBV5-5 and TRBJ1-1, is DAGVTQSPTHLIKTRGQQVTLRCSPISGHKSVSWYQQVLGQGPQFIFQYYEKEERGRGNFPDRFSARQFPNYSSELNVNALLLGDSALYLCASSLVGRVKNTEAFFGQGTRLTVV.

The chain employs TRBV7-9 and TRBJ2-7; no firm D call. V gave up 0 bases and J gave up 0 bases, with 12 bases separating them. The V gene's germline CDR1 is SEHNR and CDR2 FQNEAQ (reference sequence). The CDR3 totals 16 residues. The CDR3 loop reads CASSLATLLTSYEQYF. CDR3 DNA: TGTGCCAGCAGCTTAGCTACGTTACTTACCTCCTACGAGCAGTACTTC.

This CDR3 is CASRMDRLANVLTF. The DNA for the CDR3 is TGTGCCAGCAGGATGGACAGATTGGCCAACGTCCTGACTTTC. The chain uses TRBV2 and TRBJ2-6; D might be TRBD1 (6 bases). This CDR3 contains 14 residues. CDR1 SNHLY and CDR2 FYNNEI come from the germline V gene. V was shortened by 6 bases and J by 6 bases, with 12 bases between the two germline ends.

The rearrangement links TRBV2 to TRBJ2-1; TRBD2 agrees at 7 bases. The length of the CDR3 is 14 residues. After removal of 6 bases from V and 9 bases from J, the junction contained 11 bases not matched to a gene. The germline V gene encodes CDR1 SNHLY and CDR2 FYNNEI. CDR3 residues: CASRDSGLWGEQFF. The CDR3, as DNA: TGTGCCAGCAGAGATTCGGGACTATGGGGTGAGCAGTTCTTC.

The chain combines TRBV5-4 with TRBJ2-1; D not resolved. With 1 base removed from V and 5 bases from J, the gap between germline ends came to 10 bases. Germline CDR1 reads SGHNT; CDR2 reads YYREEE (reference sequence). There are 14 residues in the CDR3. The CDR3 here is CASSLPGSHNEQFF. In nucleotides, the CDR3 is TGTGCCAGCAGCTTGCCCGGGTCACACAATGAGCAGTTCTTC.

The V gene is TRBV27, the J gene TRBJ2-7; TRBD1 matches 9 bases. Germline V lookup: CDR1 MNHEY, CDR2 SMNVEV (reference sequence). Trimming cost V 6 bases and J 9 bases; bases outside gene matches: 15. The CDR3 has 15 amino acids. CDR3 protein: CASRGTGTGPSGQYF. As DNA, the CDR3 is TGTGCCAGCAGAGGAACCGGGACAGGGCCATCCGGGCAGTACTTC.

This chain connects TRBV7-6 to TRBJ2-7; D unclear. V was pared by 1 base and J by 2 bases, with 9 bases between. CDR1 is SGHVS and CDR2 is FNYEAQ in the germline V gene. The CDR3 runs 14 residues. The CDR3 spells CASSLVLGPYEQYF. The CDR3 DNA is TGTGCCAGCAGCTTAGTCCTAGGGCCCTACGAGCAGTACTTC.

CDR3 in amino acids: CASGSSGQGEYGYTF. In DNA form, the CDR3 reads TGTGCTAGTGGCTCCAGCGGACAGGGGGAATATGGCTACACCTTC. This sequence joins TRBV12-5 and TRBJ1-2; 10 positions match TRBD1. CDR3 length: 15 residues. Germline V gene data show CDR1 as LGHNT and CDR2 as FRNRAP. The J segment lost 5 bases and the V segment lost 6 bases, leaving 9 bases of the junction unmatched. Full variable domain (outside the CDR3, taken from reference TRBV12-5 and TRBJ1-2): DARVTQTPRHKVTEMGQEVTMRCQPILGHNTVFWYRQTMMQGLELLAYFRNRAPLDDSGMPKDRFSAEMPDATLATLKIQPSEPRDSAVYFCASGSSGQGEYGYTFGSGTRLTVV.

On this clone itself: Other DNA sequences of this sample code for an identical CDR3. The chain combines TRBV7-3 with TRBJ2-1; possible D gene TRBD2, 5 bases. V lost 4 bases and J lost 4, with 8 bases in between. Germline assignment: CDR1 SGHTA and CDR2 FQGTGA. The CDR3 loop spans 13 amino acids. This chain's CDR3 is CASSSTSYNEQFF. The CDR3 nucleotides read TGTGCCAGCAGCTCCACTAGTTACAATGAGCAGTTCTTC.

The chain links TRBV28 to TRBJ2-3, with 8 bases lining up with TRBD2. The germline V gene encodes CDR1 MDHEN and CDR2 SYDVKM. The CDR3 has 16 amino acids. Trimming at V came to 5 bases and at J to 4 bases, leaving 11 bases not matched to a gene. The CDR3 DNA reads TGTGCCAGCAGTCCCAGCGGGAGACGGTTTCCAGATACGCAGTATTTT. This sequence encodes CASSPSGRRFPDTQYF.

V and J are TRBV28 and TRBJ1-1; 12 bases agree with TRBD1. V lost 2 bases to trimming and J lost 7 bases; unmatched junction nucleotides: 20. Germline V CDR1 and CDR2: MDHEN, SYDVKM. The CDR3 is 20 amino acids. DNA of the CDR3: TGTGCCAGCAGTTTAGAGGGCGAGGGACAGGGGGCGTCAACACGGGGTGAAGCTTTCTTT. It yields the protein CASSLEGEGQGASTRGEAFF.

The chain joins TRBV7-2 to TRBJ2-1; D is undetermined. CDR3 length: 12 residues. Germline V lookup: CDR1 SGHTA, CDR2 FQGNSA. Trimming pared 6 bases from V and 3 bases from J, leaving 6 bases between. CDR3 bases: TGTGCCAGCAGACCTAGCTACAATGAGCAGTTCTTC. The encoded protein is CASRPSYNEQFF.

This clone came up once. The CDR3 DNA reads TGTGCCAGCAGCTTGGTGGTTCTCAATCAGCCCCAGCATTTT. This translates into CASSLVVLNQPQHF. The chain combines TRBV5-5 with TRBJ1-5; D remains unclear. V lost 0 bases and J lost 3, with 7 bases in between. CDR1 SGHKS and CDR2 YYEKEE come from the germline V gene (reference sequence). This CDR3 contains 14 residues.

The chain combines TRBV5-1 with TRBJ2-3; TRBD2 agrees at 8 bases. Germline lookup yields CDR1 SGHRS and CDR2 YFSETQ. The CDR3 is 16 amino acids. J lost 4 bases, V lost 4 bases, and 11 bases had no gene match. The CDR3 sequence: CASSGSLSGSADTQYF. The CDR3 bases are TGCGCCAGCAGCGGTTCCCTAAGCGGGAGTGCAGATACGCAGTATTTT.

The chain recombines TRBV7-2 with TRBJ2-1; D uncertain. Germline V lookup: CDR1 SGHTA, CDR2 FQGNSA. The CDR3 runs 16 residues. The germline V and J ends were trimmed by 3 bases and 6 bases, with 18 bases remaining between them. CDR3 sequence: CASSFRPGSHSNEQFF. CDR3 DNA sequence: TGTGCCAGCAGCTTCCGACCCGGATCCCACTCCAATGAGCAGTTCTTC.

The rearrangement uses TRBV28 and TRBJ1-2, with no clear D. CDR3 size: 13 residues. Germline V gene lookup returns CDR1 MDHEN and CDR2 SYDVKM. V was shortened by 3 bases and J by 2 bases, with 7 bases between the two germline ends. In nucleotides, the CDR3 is TGTGCCAGCAGTTTCAGCAGAAACTATGGCTACACCTTC. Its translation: CASSFSRNYGYTF.

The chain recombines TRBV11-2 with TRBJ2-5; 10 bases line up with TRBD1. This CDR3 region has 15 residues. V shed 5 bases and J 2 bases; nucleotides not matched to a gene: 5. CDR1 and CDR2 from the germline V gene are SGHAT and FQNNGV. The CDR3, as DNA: TGTGCCAGCAGCACGGACAGGGGGTTACAAGAGACCCAGTACTTC. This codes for CASSTDRGLQETQYF.